These 21 T cell receptor beta chains came from one sample sequenced in a study of shared clonotypes between healthy human individuals. Assay used: immunoSEQ multiplex PCR; TCRdb lists only in-frame clones, some missing. Of some 2,500,000 clones in the sample, over 85% were seen once. Sequencing was carried out using naive CD4+ T cells from PBMCs. Indicated subset: CD45RA+ positively selected. Receptors originate from a man between 18 and 29 years old in good health. Some clones in this sample may be carry-over from other donors' samples.

The DNA for the CDR3 is TGCGCCAGCAGTGAGTCCGGTTTAGCGGGACTAGCGGGAGGACGGGTCACAGATACGCAGTATTTT. As protein: CASSESGLAGLAGGRVTDTQYF. The gene calls are TRBV10-2 and TRBJ2-3; 15 nucleotides line up with TRBD2. J lost 2 bases, V lost 0 bases, and 15 bases had no gene match. Germline CDR1 and CDR2: WSHSY and SAAADI. The length of the CDR3 is 22 residues.

J is TRBJ2-7 and V is TRBV5-4; the D is unclear. Per germline, CDR1 SGHNT and CDR2 YYREEE (reference sequence). The CDR3 has 13 residues. V lost 0 bases, J lost 7 bases, and 11 bases lay in between. The CDR3 DNA reads as TGTGCCAGCAGCTTGGCTAGGGCTGAAGAGCAGTACTTC. Amino acids: CASSLARAEEQYF.

The CDR3 here is CASKAGLANNEQFF. As DNA, the CDR3 is TGTGCCAGCAAAGCGGGACTAGCCAACAATGAGCAGTTCTTC. The chain joins TRBV6-5 to TRBJ2-1; 9 bases are shared with TRBD2. V was clipped by 7 bases and J by 5 bases; unmatched bases: 6. CDR3 length: 14 amino acids. Germline CDR1 and CDR2: MNHEY and SVGAGI.

This sequence joins TRBV5-1 and TRBJ2-1; 13 positions agree with TRBD2. This CDR3 comprises 18 residues. The V and J ends lost 4 bases and 8 bases, in that order; junction bases with no gene match: 15. CDR1 is SGHRS, CDR2 YFSETQ, per germline. This chain's CDR3 is CASSPTRTSGGLRDEQFF. The CDR3 coding sequence is TGCGCCAGCAGCCCGACCCGGACTAGCGGGGGACTGAGGGATGAGCAGTTCTTC.

This sequence joins TRBV7-9 and TRBJ1-4; 9 bases agree with TRBD1. The CDR3 covers 15 residues. V trimming: 5 bases; J trimming: 3 bases; junction bases outside the gene matches: 4. The germline CDR1 and CDR2 sequences are SEHNR and FQNEAQ (reference sequence). The CDR3 nucleotides are TGTGCCAGCAGCCCGGGACAGGGTCCTAATGAAAAACTGTTTTTT. Its protein is CASSPGQGPNEKLFF.

V gene TRBV9 combines with J gene TRBJ2-1, with no clear D. The germline V gene encodes CDR1 SGDLS and CDR2 YYNGEE. This CDR3 has 16 residues. Trimming cost V 4 bases and J 2 bases, with 16 bases left between them. CDR3 sequence reads: CASSFRSEVAYNEQFF. Here the CDR3 DNA reads TGTGCCAGCAGCTTCCGCTCGGAAGTGGCCTACAATGAGCAGTTCTTC.

A remark on this clone: The same CDR3 also results from other DNA sequences found in this sample. The CDR3 sequence is CASSAGLARETQYF. The CDR3 nucleotides are TGCGCCAGCAGCGCGGGACTAGCGAGGGAGACCCAGTACTTC. The chain couples TRBV5-1 to TRBJ2-5, with 10 bases identical to TRBD2. V shed 4 bases and J 5 bases; nucleotides not matched to a gene: 5. The germline V gene has CDR1 SGHRS and CDR2 YFSETQ. The CDR3 runs to 14 residues.

The chain recombines TRBV28 with TRBJ1-5, with D possibly being TRBD1 (5 bases). Trimming took off 11 bases at V and 6 bases at J, with 20 bases between the two ends. Germline lookup yields CDR1 MDHEN and CDR2 SYDVKM. The CDR3 is 14 amino acids. The CDR3 here is CAGHGGGEGQPQHF. DNA of the CDR3: TGTGCCGGTCACGGCGGGGGAGAAGGTCAGCCCCAGCATTTT.

The chain recombines TRBV5-8 with TRBJ1-3; no definite D call. V was clipped by 7 bases and J by 9 bases, with 8 bases between them. Looked up from germline, CDR1 is SGHTS and CDR2 is YDEGEE. This CDR3 is 10 amino acids long. CDR3 sequence: CASQQVTIYF. DNA of the CDR3: TGTGCCAGCCAGCAGGTCACCATATATTTT.

The chain combines TRBV11-2 with TRBJ2-2, with D uncertain. The CDR3 sequence is 15 residues long. V gave up 1 base and J gave up 9 bases, with 15 bases separating them. Germline V gene data show CDR1 as SGHAT and CDR2 as FQNNGV. The CDR3: CASSLGAEPSRELFF. CDR3 DNA sequence: TGTGCCAGCAGCTTAGGCGCGGAACCTTCCAGGGAGCTGTTTTTT. Full variable domain (missing parts from reference TRBV11-2 and TRBJ2-2): EAGVAQSPRYKIIEKRQSVAFWCNPISGHATLYWYQQILGQGPKLLIQFQNNGVVDDSQLPKDRFSAERLKGVDSTLKIQPAKLEDSAVYLCASSLGAEPSRELFFGEGSRLTVL.

The rearrangement uses TRBV7-3 and TRBJ2-3; D is perhaps TRBD2 (5 bases). This CDR3 has 13 amino acids. Germline values: CDR1 SGHTA, CDR2 FQGTGA. V gave up 5 bases and J gave up 2 bases, with 8 bases separating them. The CDR3, as DNA: TGTGCCAGCAGCAAACTAGTCACAGATACGCAGTATTTT. Protein product: CASSKLVTDTQYF.

This sequence joins TRBV5-6 and TRBJ1-1, with a tentative D call TRBD1 (6 bases). Germline loops: CDR1 SGHDT, CDR2 YYEEEE. The ends were cut back, 0 bases at V and 8 bases at J, with 11 bases in the middle. This CDR3 spans 13 amino acids. CDR3 nucleotides: TGTGCCAGCAGCTTGGTATCGGGGGGCGAAGCTTTCTTT. Translation: CASSLVSGGEAFF.

The J gene is TRBJ2-7, the V gene TRBV7-6; 8 nucleotides line up with TRBD2. The CDR3 length is 16 residues. Germline lookup yields CDR1 SGHVS and CDR2 FNYEAQ. The trim removed 5 bases at V and 3 bases at J, leaving 12 bases unmatched. The CDR3 spells CASSPRWREAFYEQYF. DNA for the CDR3: TGTGCCAGCAGCCCACGCTGGCGGGAGGCGTTCTACGAGCAGTACTTC.

V usage is TRBV28 and J usage is TRBJ2-7; D not resolved. Trimming stripped 7 bases from V and 1 base from J, with 11 bases between. This CDR3 is 13 amino acids long. Looked up from germline, CDR1 is MDHEN and CDR2 is SYDVKM. The CDR3, as DNA: TGTGCCAGCACCGTTTTGGGATCCTACGAGCAGTACTTC. Amino acids: CASTVLGSYEQYF.

As to this clone: In the same sample, other DNA sequences code for this CDR3. The chain combines TRBV25-1 with TRBJ2-5; D gene ambiguous. Near its end, the DNA agrees better with TRBJ2-7, so the J call may be wrong. The V gene's germline CDR1 is MGHDK and CDR2 SYGVNS. CDR3 length: 11 amino acids. CDR3 sequence reads: CASSEYNEQYF. In DNA, the CDR3 is TGTGCCAGCAGTGAATATAACGAGCAGTACTTC.

V is TRBV11-2 and J is TRBJ2-7; 10 bases match TRBD2. The CDR3 has 16 residues. V dropped 5 bases and J dropped 1; count of bases not matched to a gene: 8. Germline CDR1 is SGHAT and CDR2 is FQNNGV. The CDR3 sequence: CASSQKQGLASYEQYF. The CDR3, as DNA: TGTGCCAGCAGCCAGAAACAGGGACTAGCGTCCTACGAGCAGTACTTC.

V and J are TRBV25-1 and TRBJ2-1, with 15 bases lining up with TRBD2. With 8 bases clipped from V and 7 bases from J, the junction kept 6 bases outside the gene matches. The CDR3 length is 15 residues. Per the germline V gene, CDR1 is MGHDK and CDR2 is SYGVNS. The CDR3 DNA sequence: TGTGCCAGCGTAGGGACTAGCGGGAGGCGAAATGAGCAGTTCTTC. This encodes CASVGTSGRRNEQFF.

Points on this clone: Other DNA sequences from this sample encode an identical CDR3 as well. This rearrangement joins TRBV5-1 to TRBJ2-1; D unresolved. The V end lost 1 base, the J end lost 0 bases, and 5 bases lay between the germline ends. The length of the CDR3 is 14 residues. Germline V CDR1 and CDR2: SGHRS, YFSETQ. The CDR3: CASSLLSSYNEQFF. The CDR3 DNA is TGCGCCAGCAGCTTGCTGAGCTCCTACAATGAGCAGTTCTTC.

The CDR3 region is CSAGHREQYF. The CDR3, as DNA: TGCAGTGCTGGACACCGCGAGCAGTACTTC. The genes are TRBV20-1 and TRBJ2-7; the D gene is possibly TRBD1 (5 bases). Germline CDR1 reads DFQATT; CDR2 reads SNEGSKA (reference sequence). Trimming took 5 bases from V and 6 from J, leaving 8 bases between them. This CDR3 is 10 amino acids long.

CDR3 in amino acids: CASSHGQGRTDTQYF. The CDR3 DNA sequence: TGTGCCAGCAGCCATGGACAGGGACGCACAGATACGCAGTATTTT. The V and J genes are TRBV5-4 and TRBJ2-3; TRBD1 aligns across 8 bases. The V and J ends lost 4 bases and 1 base, in that order; junction bases with no gene match: 5. Germline CDR1 and CDR2: SGHNT and YYREEE (reference sequence). The CDR3 has 15 amino acids.

The rearrangement uses TRBV19 and TRBJ2-3; the D gene could be TRBD1 or TRBD2 (5 bases each). Deletions cut 6 bases from V and 3 bases from J, with 13 bases between. The germline CDR1 and CDR2 sequences are LNHDA and SQIVND (reference sequence). This CDR3 region has 14 residues. CDR3 in DNA: TGTGCCAGTAGGAGGGGCAGGGAGACAGATACGCAGTATTTT. Protein sequence: CASRRGRETDTQYF.